The 12 T cell receptor beta chains below were found in one sample sequenced in a study of T cells after yellow fever vaccination. A single record per CDR3 protein comes from TCRdb applying MiXCR to the 5' RACE reads. Among roughly 79,000 distinct CDR3 sequences listed, about 7.3% were seen once. This specimen was CD8+ T cells sorted from PBMCs, taken 10 to 11 days after the first yellow fever vaccination. Receptors originate from a young man who received the YFV17D yellow fever vaccine.

This clonotype was seen at least ten times. V is TRBV12-3 or TRBV12-4 and J is TRBJ2-7; 8 positions agree with TRBD1. V lost 6 bases, J lost 4 bases, and 8 bases stayed unmatched. This CDR3 is built from 14 residues. CDR3: CASSPGQDGYEQYF. Written as DNA, the CDR3 is TGTGCCAGCAGCCCGGGACAGGATGGTTACGAGCAGTACTTC.

This clonotype has a count of ten or more. V and J are TRBV20-1 and TRBJ2-2; tentatively, D is TRBD2 (5 bases). Germline V CDR1 and CDR2: DFQATT, SNEGSKA (reference sequence). This CDR3 comprises 15 residues. The ends were cut back, 0 bases at V and 0 bases at J, with 8 bases in the middle. The CDR3 region is CSARDWETNTGELFF. In nucleotides, the CDR3 is TGCAGTGCTAGAGATTGGGAGACGAACACCGGGGAGCTGTTTTTT.

Only a few counts were recorded for this clonotype. J is TRBJ2-7 and V is TRBV4-3; D ambiguous. Germline V gene data show CDR1 as LGHNA and CDR2 as YSLEER. The length of the CDR3 is 15 residues. The ends were cut back, 1 base at V and 5 bases at J, with 15 bases in the middle. The CDR3 sequence is CASSQGVKGFDEQYF. The DNA for the CDR3 is TGCGCCAGCAGCCAAGGGGTAAAGGGATTCGACGAGCAGTACTTC.

This clonotype has only a few counts. The chain employs TRBV4-1 and TRBJ2-7, with 7 nucleotides matching TRBD1. J was trimmed by 0 bases and V by 2 bases; bases with no gene match: 7. The CDR3 has 16 residues. CDR1 and CDR2 from the germline V gene are MGHRA and YSYEKL. The CDR3 loop is CASSQFLAGGSYEQYF. The CDR3 DNA reads TGCGCCAGCAGCCAATTTTTGGCAGGGGGCTCCTACGAGCAGTACTTC.

Ten or more counts support this clonotype. This chain joins TRBV12-3 or TRBV12-4 and TRBJ2-5; unclear D gene. The length of the CDR3 is 13 residues. Trimming removed 6 bases at V and 2 bases at J, with 10 bases between. CDR3 sequence: CASRPRVQETQYF. The CDR3 DNA sequence: TGTGCCAGCAGGCCACGGGTACAAGAGACCCAGTACTTC.

This clonotype was counted at least ten times. The rearrangement uses TRBV13 and TRBJ2-6; D is possibly TRBD1 (6 bases). Trimming cost V 5 bases and J 0 bases, with 14 bases left between them. This CDR3 comprises 17 residues. The germline gives CDR1 PRHDT, CDR2 FYEKMQ (reference sequence). CDR3 nucleotide sequence: TGTGCCAGCAGCCCTCGTTGGGACACCTCTGGGGCCAACGTCCTGACTTTC. This translates into CASSPRWDTSGANVLTF.

There are many counts of this clonotype. The chain recombines TRBV11-2 with TRBJ2-1, with TRBD1 matching 7 bases. The germline V gene encodes CDR1 SGHAT and CDR2 FQNNGV. Trimming cost V 5 bases and J 7 bases; bases outside gene matches: 5. This CDR3 has 13 amino acids. The CDR3 is CASSHRGNNEQFF. Here the CDR3 DNA reads TGTGCCAGCAGCCACAGGGGCAATAATGAGCAGTTCTTC. Using reference TRBV11-2 and TRBJ2-1 for the parts outside the CDR3, the full variable domain is EAGVAQSPRYKIIEKRQSVAFWCNPISGHATLYWYQQILGQGPKLLIQFQNNGVVDDSQLPKDRFSAERLKGVDSTLKIQPAKLEDSAVYLCASSHRGNNEQFFGPGTRLTVL.

In its sample, this clonotype was seen many times. V usage is TRBV6-6 and J usage is TRBJ1-1; perhaps TRBD1 as D (6 bases). This CDR3 contains 13 residues. Per germline, CDR1 MNHNY and CDR2 SVGAGI (reference sequence). V was cut by 5 bases and J by 7 bases, with 14 bases left in between. DNA of the CDR3: TGTGCCAGCAGTGCGACAGGCCGCCGTGAAGCTTTCTTT. The encoded protein is CASSATGRREAFF.

The genes are TRBV7-9 and TRBJ1-1, with a weak D call TRBD1 (5 bases). Germline loops: CDR1 SEHNR, CDR2 FQNEAQ (reference sequence). The length of the CDR3 is 15 residues. With 1 base removed from V and 1 base from J, the gap between germline ends came to 10 bases. The CDR3 nucleotides read TGTGCCAGCAGCTTAGGATTTGGGGCGAACACTGAAGCTTTCTTT. Amino acid sequence: CASSLGFGANTEAFF.

This clonotype was counted at least ten times. The J gene is TRBJ2-2, the V gene TRBV6-5; D is possibly TRBD2 (6 bases). This CDR3 spans 16 amino acids. Germline CDR1 is MNHEY and CDR2 is SVGAGI. Trimming removed 8 bases from V and 0 bases from J, with 16 bases in between. The CDR3 DNA follows: TGTGCCAGCTCTGCGGGGCTTACCGCGAACACCGGGGAGCTGTTTTTT. This sequence encodes CASSAGLTANTGELFF.

Only a few counts were recorded for this clonotype. The chain uses TRBV29-1 and TRBJ1-1, with D possibly being TRBD1 (5 bases). Looked up from germline, CDR1 is SQVTM and CDR2 is ANQGSEA. V was pared by 7 bases and J by 4 bases, with 13 bases between. The CDR3 loop spans 12 amino acids. CDR3 DNA sequence: TGCAGCGGGAGGTTTGGGGGCACTGAAGCTTTCTTT. Translation gives CSGRFGGTEAFF.

Regarding this clonotype: A single base separates this from a much larger clone, so it may be a read error. The V call is TRBV20-1, the J call TRBJ2-1; TRBD2 matches at 7 bases. The germline V gene has CDR1 DFQATT and CDR2 SNEGSKA (reference sequence). CDR3 length equals 14 residues. The CDR3 nucleotides are TGCAGTGCTAGATACCCGAGCGGGGCGAATGAGCAGCTCTTC. Translation gives CSARYPSGANEQLF.